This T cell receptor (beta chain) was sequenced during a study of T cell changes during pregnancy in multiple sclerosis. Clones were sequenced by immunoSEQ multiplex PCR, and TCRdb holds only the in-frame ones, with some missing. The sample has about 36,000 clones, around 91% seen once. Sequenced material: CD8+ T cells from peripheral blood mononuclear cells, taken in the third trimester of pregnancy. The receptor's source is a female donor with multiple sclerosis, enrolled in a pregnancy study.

In DNA, the CDR3 is TGTGCCAGCAGCCCTTGGGACAGGGCCAATCAGCCCCAGCATTTT. Translated: CASSPWDRANQPQHF. The genes are TRBV9 and TRBJ1-5; 9 nucleotides align to TRBD1. The CDR3 extends over 15 amino acids. Germline V gene lookup returns CDR1 SGDLS and CDR2 YYNGEE. After removal of 4 bases from V and 3 bases from J, the junction contained 5 bases not matched to a gene.